The clone carrying this T cell receptor beta chain was seen just once. Looked up from germline, CDR1 is SGHVS and CDR2 is FNYEAQ. Trimming shortened V by 5 bases and J by 7 bases, and 17 bases separated the two germline ends. The CDR3 is made up of 15 amino acids. Sequencing used immunoSEQ multiplex PCR; TCRdb keeps in-frame clones, though not all of them. The sample has approximately 190,000 clones; 86% are singletons. The data originate from a study of blood T cell repertoires in COVID-19. About the research overall: COVID-19 samples collected from the United States, Italy and Spain covered acute and convalescent phases.

The sequence came from a woman between 40 and 50 years old in a cohort exposed to, infected with or recovered from COVID-19 (not recorded which). This sequence joins TRBV7-6 and TRBJ1-4, with D tentatively TRBD1 (6 bases). Sequencing was carried out using PBMCs or T cells enriched from blood (not recorded which). The CDR3 sequence is CASSPETGWGEKLFF. CDR3 in DNA: TGTGCCAGCAGCCCAGAAACAGGGTGGGGTGAAAAACTGTTTTTT.